One and the same sample provided the 6 T cell receptor beta chains below, sequenced in a study of Ad26.COV2.S vaccination and SARS-CoV-2 variants. This table comes from immunoSEQ multiplex PCR, and its TCRdb copy is limited to in-frame clones, with some not included. The repertoire holds 85,000 to 95,000 clones, with under 90% as singletons. The starting material was peripheral blood, obtained after recovery from COVID-19. The receptors come from a human donor who had recovered from COVID-19.

The chain uses TRBV10-3 and TRBJ2-1; 13 bases align to TRBD2. Unmatched junction bases numbered 8, after V lost 3 bases and J lost 12 bases. The CDR3 covers 15 residues. CDR1 is ENHRY and CDR2 is SYGVKD in the germline V gene. The CDR3 sequence is CAISEGLAGVGGQFF. The DNA of the CDR3 is TGTGCCATCAGTGAAGGACTAGCGGGAGTAGGAGGGCAGTTCTTC.

This clone has more than one count but fewer than ten. The chain links TRBV19 to TRBJ1-1; D perhaps matches TRBD1 (6 bases). There are 15 residues in the CDR3. Germline loops: CDR1 LNHDA, CDR2 SQIVND (reference sequence). With 3 bases removed from V and 4 bases from J, the gap between germline ends came to 15 bases. The CDR3 DNA follows: TGTGCCAGTAGTATCTCTCCCCCGGGGGCCACTGAAGCTTTCTTT. Protein: CASSISPPGATEAFF.

The chain joins TRBV7-9 to TRBJ2-7, with TRBD2 as a possible D gene (5 bases). CDR3 length equals 16 residues. Germline values: CDR1 SEHNR, CDR2 FQNEAQ (reference sequence). The V end was cut by 1 base, the J end by 2 bases, with 15 bases between. CDR3: CASSLEGESKAYEQYF. The CDR3 DNA reads as TGTGCCAGCAGCTTAGAGGGAGAGTCGAAAGCCTACGAGCAGTACTTC.

This clone was picked up one time. The chain combines TRBV4-2 with TRBJ2-7; D is ambiguous. V lost 0 bases, J lost 3 bases, and 12 bases lay in between. The CDR3 contains 15 residues. Germline loops: CDR1 LGHNA, CDR2 YNFKEQ. The CDR3 is CASSQEARINYEQYF. CDR3 sequence (DNA): TGTGCCAGCAGCCAAGAGGCCAGGATAAACTACGAGCAGTACTTC.

CDR3 loop: CASSLGQFSGNTIYF. The CDR3 coding sequence is TGTGCCAGCAGTTTGGGACAGTTTTCTGGAAACACCATATATTTT. This chain uses TRBV28 with TRBJ1-3, with 7 bases fitting TRBD1. Looked up from germline, CDR1 is MDHEN and CDR2 is SYDVKM. This CDR3 region has 15 residues. The trim removed 3 bases at V and 1 base at J, leaving 3 bases unmatched.

The CDR3 loop is CASSPGDSEAFF. The CDR3 region has the DNA TGTGCCAGCAGCCCGGGCGACAGCGAAGCTTTCTTT. The chain carries TRBV6-2 or TRBV6-3 and TRBJ1-1, with D tentatively TRBD1 (5 bases). CDR1 is MNHEY, CDR2 SVGEGT, per germline. This CDR3 contains 12 residues. With 6 bases removed from V and 8 bases from J, the gap between germline ends came to 13 bases.